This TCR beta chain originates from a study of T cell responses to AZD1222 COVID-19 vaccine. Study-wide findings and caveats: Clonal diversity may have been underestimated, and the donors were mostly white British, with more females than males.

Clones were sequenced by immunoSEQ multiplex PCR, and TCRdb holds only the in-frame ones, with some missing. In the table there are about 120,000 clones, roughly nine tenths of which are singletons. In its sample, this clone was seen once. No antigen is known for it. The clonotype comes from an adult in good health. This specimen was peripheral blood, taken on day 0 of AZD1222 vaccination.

The CDR3 region is CASEEGAFSSPLHF. CDR3 bases: TGTGCCAGCGAGGAGGGGGCTTTTAGTTCACCCCTCCACTTT. The rearrangement links TRBV2 to TRBJ1-6, with TRBD1 matching 7 bases. Germline CDR1 is SNHLY and CDR2 is FYNNEI. The CDR3 totals 14 residues. The J segment lost 9 bases and the V segment lost 8 bases, leaving 10 bases of the junction unmatched.